The rows below give T cell receptor beta chains drawn from one sample of a study of cytomegalovirus exposure and HLA in healthy donors. Profiled with immunoSEQ multiplex PCR; TCRdb holds only in-frame clones, not every one. Of a few hundred thousand clones in the sample, roughly 79% were seen once. The specimen was PBMCs. Every receptor here comes from a man between 18 and 35 years old in good health and CMV-seronegative. Both conserved end residues are part of each CDR3. Each record gives: CDR3 length, V gene, CDR3 protein.

length: 15
V: TRBV30
CDR3: CAWSGGTSLQETQYF

length: 16
V: TRBV9
CDR3: CASSVDRWGSTDTQYF

length: 14
V: TRBV7-6
CDR3: CASSRGVSNQPQHF

length: 16
V: TRBV5-1
CDR3: CASSGTGVSSTDTQYF

length: 15
V: TRBV5-4
CDR3: CASSSSGGLYNEQFF

length: 15
V: TRBV7-3
CDR3: CASSRTGGFPYEQYF

length: 16
V: TRBV25-1
CDR3: CASSEYGHTSGNTIYF

length: 12
V: TRBV28
CDR3: CASSKYRVTQYF

length: 16
V: TRBV6-5
CDR3: CASSYSRTGSTDTQYF

length: 15
V: TRBV7-2
CDR3: CASSTWTGGGTEAFF

length: 16
V: TRBV27
CDR3: CASSLSWDRGNYDYTF

length: 17
V: TRBV7-9
CDR3: CASSLTETGKGSDTQYF

length: 13
V: TRBV30
CDR3: CAWSVQGNSPLHF

length: 14
V: TRBV11-2
CDR3: CASSIQGAWEKLFF

length: 12
V: TRBV5-1
CDR3: CASSRDNYEQYF

length: 19
V: TRBV4-3
CDR3: CASSQDYGTGGEIGEKLFF

length: 15
V: TRBV16
CDR3: CASSQWDRGTGELFF

length: 12
V: TRBV7-9
CDR3: CAIGLAGAEQYF

length: 13
V: TRBV6-6
CDR3: CASSYPPGDEQYF

length: 17
V: TRBV9
CDR3: CASSAQIRDRRVNEQFF

length: 15
V: TRBV6-1
CDR3: CASSEQGANTGELFF

length: 22
V: TRBV12-5
CDR3: CASGLSLSVRTGKNTESETQYF

length: 14
V: TRBV2
CDR3: CASSELGLNTEAFF

length: 15
V: TRBV4-1
CDR3: CASSQGTTVNTEAFF

length: 13
V: TRBV19
CDR3: CASSIDEDTEAFF

length: 15
V: TRBV15
CDR3: CATSRGGDGTSEQYF

length: 16
V: TRBV4-3
CDR3: CASSQGLVGGRCSAFF

length: 13
V: TRBV5-1
CDR3: CASSSHVGTEAFF

length: 15
V: TRBV19
CDR3: CASRWEFSSNQPQHF

length: 15
V: TRBV30
CDR3: CAWSGTSGGPTSQFF

length: 16
V: TRBV6-6
CDR3: CASSYSIAANTGELFF

length: 16
V: TRBV7-9
CDR3: CASSSGQEYPPYEQYF

length: 22
V: TRBV12-5
CDR3: CASGLVRGRGLAGDANTGELFF

length: 14
V: TRBV27
CDR3: CASRRQSPNYGYTF

length: 12
V: TRBV6-1
CDR3: CASRERSYEQYF

length: 16
V: TRBV4-2
CDR3: CASSLGQALFTDTQYF

length: 15
V: TRBV30
CDR3: CAWSVGDRDGTEAFF

length: 17
V: TRBV27
CDR3: CASSWRAGDNSYNEQFF

length: 13
V: TRBV18
CDR3: CASSPGTGYEQYF

length: 13
V: TRBV25-1
CDR3: CASSDRDPYEQYF

length: 15
V: TRBV5-4
CDR3: CASSPKGPTVDGYTF

length: 15
V: TRBV5-5
CDR3: CASSWTGESNQPQHF

length: 17
V: TRBV5-8
CDR3: CASSPRAGRDRVQGYTF

length: 15
V: TRBV11-3
CDR3: CASSSEELAGTEAFF

length: 15
V: TRBV7-3
CDR3: CASSPGGQGGETQYF

length: 14
V: TRBV5-1
CDR3: CASSSVEALDEQFF

length: 12
V: TRBV7-9
CDR3: CASRDNGEKLFF

length: 14
V: TRBV7-2
CDR3: CASSSGQWGEKLFF

length: 17
V: TRBV15
CDR3: CATSRDGEGRAKNIQYF

length: 16
V: TRBV2
CDR3: CASSETYRFSNQPQHF

length: 15
V: TRBV7-2
CDR3: CASSFGTGGYQPQHF

length: 15
V: TRBV7-3
CDR3: CASSSMVPGLNEQFF

length: 11
V: TRBV6-5
CDR3: CASGGIHTQYF

length: 12
V: TRBV18
CDR3: CASSQNRDEQYF

length: 15
V: TRBV5-5
CDR3: CASSLEDWTDTEAFF

length: 17
V: TRBV7-8
CDR3: CASKRPTSGGAYNEQFF

length: 14
V: TRBV6-5
CDR3: CASSYSGQGTEAFF

length: 16
V: TRBV7-9
CDR3: CASSLVVTSPRDEQFF

length: 11
V: TRBV6-1
CDR3: CASSWEKTQYF